Presented here are 13 T cell receptor beta chains from one specimen sequenced in a study of T cell responses to AZD1222 COVID-19 vaccine. Data came from immunoSEQ multiplex PCR; TCRdb stores just in-frame clones and leaves some out. Of some 120,000 clones in the sample, approximately 93% are singletons; the top ten hold 0.85% to 0.95%. The sample was peripheral blood, taken on day 0 of AZD1222 vaccination. Receptors originate from an adult in good health.

The chain combines TRBV7-9 with TRBJ1-1; D remains ambiguous. The V end lost 7 bases, the J end lost 6 bases, and 15 bases lay between the germline ends. This CDR3 is 13 amino acids long. Germline CDR1 SEHNR, CDR2 FQNEAQ (reference sequence). CDR3 DNA: TGTGCCAGCACCTACCCCACCCGACCTGAAGCTTTCTTT. This sequence encodes CASTYPTRPEAFF. The variable domain in full, completed from reference TRBV7-9 and TRBJ1-1, reads DTGVSQNPRHKITKRGQNVTFRCDPISEHNRLYWYRQTLGQGPEFLTYFQNEAQLEKSRLLSDRFSAERPKGSFSTLEIQRTEQGDSAMYLCASTYPTRPEAFFGQGTRLTVV.

V is TRBV20-1 and J is TRBJ1-2, with D perhaps matching TRBD1 (5 bases). V was cut by 3 bases and J by 8 bases, with 10 bases left in between. Germline lookup yields CDR1 DFQATT and CDR2 SNEGSKA (reference sequence). This CDR3 spans 11 amino acids. Here the CDR3 reads CSARRGWGYTF. Written as DNA, the CDR3 is TGCAGTGCTAGGAGGGGCTGGGGCTACACCTTC.

V gene TRBV7-9 combines with J gene TRBJ1-6, with D hard to call. The CDR3 covers 14 residues. Germline V lookup: CDR1 SEHNR, CDR2 FQNEAQ (reference sequence). Trimming took 1 base from V and 10 from J, leaving 11 bases between them. As DNA, the CDR3 is TGTGCCAGCAGCTTAGGGGGTTTACAATCACCCCTCCACTTT. Its translation is CASSLGGLQSPLHF.

The chain uses TRBV10-3 and TRBJ2-2; D possibly corresponds to TRBD1 (5 bases). This CDR3 has 16 amino acids. Trimming shortened V by 3 bases and J by 1 base, and 12 bases separated the two germline ends. Germline CDR1 and CDR2: ENHRY and SYGVKD. The CDR3 coding sequence is TGTGCCATCAGTGATCGGAAGGGGCAGAACACCGGGGAGCTGTTTTTT. Its protein is CAISDRKGQNTGELFF.

This clone was detected only a few times. The chain recombines TRBV14 with TRBJ2-3, with D uncertain. Between the trimmed V and J ends, which lost 0 bases and 7 bases, there was a span of 5 bases. The germline gives CDR1 SGHDN, CDR2 FVKESK. The CDR3 is 12 amino acids. CDR3 region: CASSQDSHTQYF. The CDR3 DNA follows: TGTGCCAGCAGCCAAGATTCTCATACGCAGTATTTT.

The chain employs TRBV27 and TRBJ2-1; 11 positions agree with TRBD1. CDR3 size: 15 residues. From germline, CDR1 is MNHEY and CDR2 SMNVEV (reference sequence). After removal of 5 bases from V and 5 bases from J, the junction contained 5 bases not matched to a gene. The DNA for the CDR3 is TGTGCCAGCAGTCCCGGGACAGGGGGAGACAATGAGCAGTTCTTC. The encoded protein is CASSPGTGGDNEQFF.

V and J are TRBV7-9 and TRBJ1-4; no firm D call. CDR3 length: 14 amino acids. From germline, CDR1 is SEHNR and CDR2 FQNEAQ (reference sequence). The V end was cut by 0 bases, the J end by 3 bases, with 5 bases between. CDR3 sequence reads: CASSLAEPNEKLFF. The CDR3 DNA sequence: TGTGCCAGCAGCTTAGCAGAGCCTAATGAAAAACTGTTTTTT.

This rearrangement joins TRBV7-6 to TRBJ2-2, with TRBD1 as a possible D gene (5 bases). Trimming removed 1 base from V and 2 bases from J, with 11 bases in between. There are 16 residues in the CDR3. Germline V lookup: CDR1 SGHVS, CDR2 FNYEAQ. CDR3 sequence reads: CASSLVWGRNTGELFF. The DNA for the CDR3 is TGTGCCAGCAGCTTAGTCTGGGGCAGAAACACCGGGGAGCTGTTTTTT.

This rearrangement joins TRBV5-1 to TRBJ2-5; no reliable D call. Trimming removed 1 base at V and 10 bases at J, with 14 bases between. Germline V gene data show CDR1 as SGHRS and CDR2 as YFSETQ. The CDR3 length is 13 residues. The CDR3 is CASSLSGQDNQYF. DNA for the CDR3: TGCGCCAGCAGCTTGTCGGGTCAAGATAACCAGTACTTC.

The chain couples TRBV2 to TRBJ2-5, with D unclear. CDR3 size: 15 residues. CDR1 and CDR2 (germline): SNHLY, FYNNEI. Trimming pared 7 bases from V and 2 bases from J, leaving 17 bases between. The CDR3 loop is CASKSRAAMQETQYF. CDR3 DNA: TGTGCCAGCAAATCCCGGGCAGCGATGCAAGAGACCCAGTACTTC.

The chain employs TRBV15 and TRBJ2-1; D call uncertain. Germline V lookup: CDR1 LNHNV, CDR2 YYDKDF (reference sequence). There are 11 residues in the CDR3. With 3 bases removed from V and 3 bases from J, the gap between germline ends came to 0 bases. CDR3 residues: CATSSYNEQFF. Written as DNA, the CDR3 is TGTGCCACCAGCAGCTACAATGAGCAGTTCTTC.

This clone occurred a few times. The J gene is TRBJ1-2, the V gene TRBV11-2, with D possibly matching TRBD1 (5 bases). Trimming cost V 1 base and J 6 bases, with 21 bases left between them. CDR1 is SGHAT and CDR2 is FQNNGV in the germline V gene. This CDR3 contains 17 residues. CDR3 region: CASSLAPTQTAVDGYTF. CDR3 DNA: TGTGCCAGCAGCTTAGCCCCCACCCAGACAGCGGTTGATGGCTACACCTTC.

The rearrangement joins TRBV7-2 to TRBJ1-5, with D uncertain. CDR1 and CDR2 from the germline V gene are SGHTA and FQGNSA. The CDR3 covers 15 residues. Trimming took off 1 base at V and 1 base at J, with 8 bases between the two ends. The CDR3 DNA reads TGTGCCAGCAGCTTAGTAGGGCAGAGCAATCAGCCCCAGCATTTT. This encodes CASSLVGQSNQPQHF.